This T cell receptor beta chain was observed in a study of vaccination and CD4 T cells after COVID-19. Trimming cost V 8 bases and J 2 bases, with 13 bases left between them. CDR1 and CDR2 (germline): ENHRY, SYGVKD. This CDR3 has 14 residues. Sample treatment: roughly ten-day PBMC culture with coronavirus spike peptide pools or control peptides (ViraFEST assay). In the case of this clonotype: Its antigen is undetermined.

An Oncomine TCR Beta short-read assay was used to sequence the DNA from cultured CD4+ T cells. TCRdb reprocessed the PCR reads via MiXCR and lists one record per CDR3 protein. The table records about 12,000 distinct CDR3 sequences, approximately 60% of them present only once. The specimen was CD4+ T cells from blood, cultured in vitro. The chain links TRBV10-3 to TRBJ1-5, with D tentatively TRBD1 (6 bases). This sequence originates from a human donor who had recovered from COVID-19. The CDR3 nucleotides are TGTGCCATCGGGGGACAAGGAGGCAATCAGCCCCAGCATTTT. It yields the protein CAIGGQGGNQPQHF.